The 28 T cell receptor beta chains in this list originate from one sample, sequenced in a study of blood T cells in healthy people across ages. A second PCR, run for 7 to 11 cycles, used a sample-barcoded 5' primer plus a J-beta primer mix. TCRdb re-called the 5' RACE reads through MiXCR, storing one row per CDR3 protein. The table shows about 730,000 distinct CDR3 sequences, with roughly 41% occurring only once. The sequenced sample was blood. These receptors were taken from a woman aged 60-75 years in good health.

The chain has TRBV3-1 and TRBJ1-1; 7 bases agree with TRBD1. The germline V gene has CDR1 LGHDT and CDR2 YNNKEL (reference sequence). This CDR3 is 14 amino acids long. Germline trimming cut 7 bases from V and 5 bases from J; bases unmatched to any gene: 10. The chain's CDR3 is CASTPQGRWTEAFF. The CDR3 coding sequence is TGTGCCAGCACCCCACAGGGGAGGTGGACTGAAGCTTTCTTT.

This clonotype was detected a few times. This chain uses TRBV5-1 with TRBJ2-3, with TRBD2 matching 7 bases. This CDR3 contains 15 residues. Per germline, CDR1 SGHRS and CDR2 YFSETQ. The J segment lost 6 bases and the V segment lost 4 bases, leaving 11 bases of the junction unmatched. The chain's CDR3 is CASSGSGVFMDTQYF. In DNA form, the CDR3 reads TGCGCCAGCAGCGGGAGCGGGGTTTTCATGGATACGCAGTATTTT.

The chain links TRBV28 to TRBJ2-7; D not certain. The ends were cut back, 5 bases at V and 4 bases at J, with 12 bases in the middle. CDR1 and CDR2 (germline): MDHEN, SYDVKM. CDR3 length equals 13 residues. CDR3 sequence reads: CASSANRRYEQYF. In DNA form, the CDR3 reads TGTGCCAGCAGTGCCAACCGCAGGTACGAGCAGTACTTC.

This rearrangement joins TRBV6-1 to TRBJ1-6; D is ambiguous. Trimming cost V 3 bases and J 6 bases, with 6 bases left between them. The V gene's germline CDR1 is MNHNS and CDR2 SASEGT. The CDR3 is 13 amino acids. In DNA form, the CDR3 reads TGTGCCAGCAGTGAGAACAGTAATTCACCCCTCCACTTT. This translates into CASSENSNSPLHF.

The rearrangement joins TRBV5-5 to TRBJ1-5; D not resolved. Trimming left V 0 bases short and J 2 bases short, with 12 bases between. Germline V CDR1 and CDR2: SGHKS, YYEKEE (reference sequence). The CDR3 contains 16 residues. The CDR3 nucleotides read TGTGCCAGCAGCTTGGCCGTCGGGGTTGGCAATCAGCCCCAGCATTTT. Translated: CASSLAVGVGNQPQHF.

The J gene is TRBJ2-6, the V gene TRBV29-1; possible D gene TRBD1, 6 bases. The CDR3 extends over 15 amino acids. Germline CDR1 reads SQVTM; CDR2 reads ANQGSEA. V was cut by 5 bases and J by 1 base, with 12 bases left in between. The CDR3 here is CSVLDRGSGANVLTF. DNA of the CDR3: TGCAGCGTTCTGGACAGAGGGTCTGGGGCCAACGTCCTGACTTTC.

The V gene is TRBV9, the J gene TRBJ1-1, with TRBD1 as a possible D gene (5 bases). Deletions cut 5 bases from V and 6 bases from J, with 20 bases between. The CDR3 has 15 residues. Germline V gene sequence: CDR1 SGDLS, CDR2 YYNGEE. For the CDR3, the DNA is TGTGCCAGCAGTCTAGCGGTCAGCCAAGGGGCTGAAGCTTTCTTT. It yields the protein CASSLAVSQGAEAFF.

Only a few counts were recorded for this clonotype. The chain combines TRBV11-2 with TRBJ1-1; D unclear. Germline V gene sequence: CDR1 SGHAT, CDR2 FQNNGV. The CDR3 runs to 15 residues. Trimming took off 1 base at V and 2 bases at J, with 11 bases between the two ends. The chain's CDR3 is CASSLGYRPNTEAFF. CDR3 nucleotide sequence: TGTGCCAGCAGCTTAGGATACAGACCAAACACTGAAGCTTTCTTT.

In its sample, this clonotype was seen many times. The chain is built from TRBV4-3 and TRBJ2-3; the D gene is possibly TRBD2 (6 bases). Germline V gives CDR1 LGHNA, CDR2 YSLEER. This CDR3 comprises 16 residues. Trimming stripped 0 bases from V and 2 bases from J, with 12 bases between. CDR3 loop: CASSQDDSGFTDTQYF. The CDR3 DNA reads TGCGCCAGCAGCCAAGACGATAGCGGATTCACAGATACGCAGTATTTT.

This chain uses TRBV7-2 with TRBJ2-4; D remains unclear. Per the germline V gene, CDR1 is SGHTA and CDR2 is FQGNSA. Trimming shortened V by 1 base and J by 0 bases, and 4 bases separated the two germline ends. This CDR3 has 14 amino acids. CDR3 in DNA: TGTGCCAGCAGCTTAGAAGTAGCCAAAAACATTCAGTACTTC. Its protein is CASSLEVAKNIQYF.

This clonotype was seen at least ten times. In DNA form, the CDR3 reads TGCGCCAGCAGCTTCGACGGGCCCGATCAGCCCCAGCATTTT. The encoded protein is CASSFDGPDQPQHF. The V gene is TRBV5-1, the J gene TRBJ1-5; no clear D. CDR1 SGHRS and CDR2 YFSETQ come from the germline V gene. The CDR3 consists of 14 residues. V was clipped by 2 bases and J by 5 bases, with 11 bases between them.

This clonotype was seen a few times. V usage is TRBV27 and J usage is TRBJ2-5; perhaps TRBD2 as D (6 bases). CDR1 MNHEY and CDR2 SMNVEV come from the germline V gene (reference sequence). V gave up 11 bases and J gave up 2 bases, with 15 bases separating them. CDR3 size: 13 residues. The CDR3 region is CAYPRLVQETQYF. The CDR3 region has the DNA TGTGCCTATCCGAGACTAGTACAAGAGACCCAGTACTTC.

This chain uses TRBV6-5 with TRBJ2-7, with D tentatively TRBD2 (6 bases). Trimming stripped 0 bases from V and 1 base from J, with 13 bases between. Germline V gene data show CDR1 as MNHEY and CDR2 as SVGAGI. This CDR3 region has 16 residues. The CDR3 sequence: CASSYSIAERSYEQYF. The CDR3 DNA reads TGTGCCAGCAGTTACTCGATAGCGGAGAGGTCCTACGAGCAGTACTTC.

The chain carries TRBV2 and TRBJ2-6, with D perhaps assigned TRBD1 or TRBD2 (5 bases each). CDR1 SNHLY and CDR2 FYNNEI come from the germline V gene. Trimming took off 3 bases at V and 0 bases at J, with 15 bases between the two ends. CDR3 size: 18 residues. The chain's CDR3 is CASSDDGVDNSGANVLTF. In nucleotides, the CDR3 is TGTGCCAGCAGTGATGACGGGGTGGACAACTCTGGGGCCAACGTCCTGACTTTC.

The chain combines TRBV20-1 with TRBJ2-5, with D possibly TRBD1 on 5 matching bases. Trimming took off 6 bases at V and 4 bases at J, with 9 bases between the two ends. Germline CDR1 and CDR2: DFQATT and SNEGSKA (reference sequence). This CDR3 spans 11 amino acids. The CDR3 spells CSAYRLETQYF. CDR3 nucleotide sequence: TGCAGTGCCTACAGGCTAGAGACCCAGTACTTC.

This clonotype showed up many times. V usage is TRBV7-2 and J usage is TRBJ2-7; no reliable D call. Germline V gene data show CDR1 as SGHTA and CDR2 as FQGNSA. CDR3 size: 13 residues. Trimming took 5 bases from V and 7 from J, leaving 15 bases between them. CDR3 coding DNA: TGTGCCAGCAGCCTGAACAGAGATGATGAGCAGTACTTC. Translation: CASSLNRDDEQYF. Complete variable domain (other parts from reference TRBV7-2 and TRBJ2-7): GAGVSQSPSNKVTEKGKDVELRCDPISGHTALYWYRQSLGQGLEFLIYFQGNSAPDKSGLPSDRFSAERTGGSVSTLTIQRTQQEDSAVYLCASSLNRDDEQYFGPGTRLTVT.

The chain combines TRBV5-6 with TRBJ2-1; a possible D gene is TRBD2 (5 bases). The V and J ends lost 4 bases and 5 bases respectively, with 13 bases between them. CDR1 SGHDT and CDR2 YYEEEE come from the germline V gene. The CDR3 is 14 amino acids. In DNA, the CDR3 is TGTGCCAGCAGCGCCCGGACTGGGGACAATGAGCAGTTCTTC. This encodes CASSARTGDNEQFF.

The chain joins TRBV6-1 to TRBJ2-7, with 9 nucleotides matching TRBD1. The V segment lost 5 bases and the J segment 1 base; nucleotides outside the gene matches: 6. This CDR3 region has 15 residues. Germline-derived CDR1 and CDR2 are MNHNS and SASEGT. The CDR3 bases are TGTGCCAGCAGTCGGGACAGGGCATTATCCTACGAGCAGTACTTC. Protein product: CASSRDRALSYEQYF.

V and J are TRBV6-2 or TRBV6-3 and TRBJ2-7; possible D gene TRBD1, 6 bases. The CDR3 length is 14 residues. Germline V CDR1 and CDR2: MNHEY, SVGEGT. V shed 4 bases and J shed 4 bases, with 14 bases lying between them. CDR3: CASSLPQGPYEQYF. In nucleotides, the CDR3 is TGTGCCAGCAGTTTACCCCAGGGGCCGTACGAGCAGTACTTC.

This clonotype has a count of ten or more. The gene calls are TRBV11-3 and TRBJ2-5; TRBD2 might be the D (6 bases). CDR1 and CDR2 (germline): SGHNT, YENEEA. This CDR3 comprises 15 residues. V was trimmed by 1 base and J by 1 base, leaving 10 bases between them. In DNA form, the CDR3 reads TGTGCCAGCAGCTTAGGATCCGGGGGCCAAGAGACCCAGTACTTC. Amino acids: CASSLGSGGQETQYF.

This clonotype has a handful of counts. This rearrangement joins TRBV3-1 to TRBJ2-5; D possibly uses TRBD1 or TRBD2 (5 bases each). This CDR3 is built from 16 residues. The germline V gene has CDR1 LGHDT and CDR2 YNNKEL (reference sequence). V lost 3 bases, J lost 3 bases, and 17 bases lay in between. The CDR3 nucleotides are TGTGCCAGCAGCCAGGGTTTGGGGACCACTAAAGAGACCCAGTACTTC. It is translated as CASSQGLGTTKETQYF.

The chain uses TRBV11-2 and TRBJ2-7; TRBD1 agrees at 10 bases. This CDR3 is 17 amino acids long. Germline CDR1 is SGHAT and CDR2 is FQNNGV. Losses at the gene ends were 5 bases for V and 2 bases for J; bases not matched to a gene: 12. The CDR3 loop reads CASSISGTGAFTYEQYF. The CDR3 DNA is TGTGCCAGCAGCATATCCGGGACAGGGGCCTTCACCTACGAGCAGTACTTC.

This clonotype was seen more than once but under ten times. The V gene is TRBV7-8, the J gene TRBJ2-3; D is perhaps TRBD2 (6 bases). The CDR3 spans 14 residues. Trimming cost V 1 base and J 6 bases, with 11 bases left between them. Germline loops: CDR1 SGHVS, CDR2 FQNEAQ. CDR3 amino acids: CASSLDPSVDTQYF. The CDR3 DNA sequence: TGTGCCAGCAGCTTAGATCCTAGCGTGGATACGCAGTATTTT.

This rearrangement joins TRBV7-2 to TRBJ2-1; TRBD1 or TRBD2 may be the D gene (5 bases each). Germline assignment: CDR1 SGHTA and CDR2 FQGNSA. V lost 3 bases, J lost 3 bases, and 15 bases lay in between. This CDR3 is built from 16 residues. The DNA for the CDR3 is TGTGCCAGCAGCTTCGGATGGGACCCTCGCTACAATGAGCAGTTCTTC. It codes for CASSFGWDPRYNEQFF. Full variable domain (rest looked up from reference TRBV7-2 and TRBJ2-1): GAGVSQSPSNKVTEKGKDVELRCDPISGHTALYWYRQSLGQGLEFLIYFQGNSAPDKSGLPSDRFSAERTGGSVSTLTIQRTQQEDSAVYLCASSFGWDPRYNEQFFGPGTRLTVL.

This clonotype was counted only a few times. The chain recombines TRBV11-2 with TRBJ2-1; perhaps TRBD2 as D (5 bases). The CDR3 has 15 residues. V shed 5 bases and J shed 5 bases, with 16 bases lying between them. The germline V gene encodes CDR1 SGHAT and CDR2 FQNNGV. The CDR3 loop reads CASSPAPYGNNEQFF. The CDR3 coding sequence is TGTGCCAGCAGCCCAGCCCCCTACGGGAACAATGAGCAGTTCTTC.

This clonotype has more than one count but fewer than ten. This chain joins TRBV20-1 and TRBJ2-3; perhaps TRBD2 as D (6 bases). CDR3 length: 15 residues. Germline values: CDR1 DFQATT, CDR2 SNEGSKA (reference sequence). V lost 3 bases and J 5 bases, leaving 18 bases between the germline ends. CDR3 sequence (DNA): TGCAGTGCTAGGACACCCCGGTTGGGACTAGATACGCAGTATTTT. Encoded protein: CSARTPRLGLDTQYF.

This clonotype turned up a few times. The V and J genes are TRBV7-3 and TRBJ2-1; 9 positions agree with TRBD1. This CDR3 spans 15 amino acids. Germline CDR1 and CDR2: SGHTA and FQGTGA. The trim removed 5 bases at V and 5 bases at J, leaving 7 bases unmatched. The CDR3 DNA sequence: TGTGCCAGCAGCCAAGGACAGGGGATCCACAATGAGCAGTTCTTC. Its translation: CASSQGQGIHNEQFF.

As DNA, the CDR3 is TGTGCCAGCAGCCTCGGACTAGCAGCGACCCAGTACTTC. Encoded protein: CASSLGLAATQYF. The chain links TRBV7-3 to TRBJ2-7, with TRBD2 identical over 8 bases. The J call is uncertain, as TRBJ2-5 better fits the DNA end. The germline V gene encodes CDR1 SGHTA and CDR2 FQGTGA. CDR3 length: 13 residues.